The 14 T cell receptor beta chains in this list originate from one sample, sequenced in a study of T cells in narcolepsy. Sequencing was performed with immunoSEQ multiplex PCR; in TCRdb, only in-frame clones are kept and a portion is missing. The sample has around 27,000 clones, around 82% seen once; the top ten hold approximately 1.2%. The sample consisted of CD45RA- memory CD4+ T cells from PBMCs. These receptors all come from a human donor with narcolepsy.

The chain couples TRBV13 to TRBJ1-2, with D maybe TRBD1 (6 bases). Germline V CDR1 and CDR2: PRHDT, FYEKMQ (reference sequence). The CDR3 covers 13 residues. Trimming left V 5 bases short and J 8 bases short, with 15 bases between. The chain's CDR3 is CASSRTGKYGYTF. The CDR3 DNA sequence: TGTGCCAGCAGCCGTACAGGGAAATACGGCTACACCTTC.

V gene TRBV27 combines with J gene TRBJ1-3; D call uncertain. This CDR3 is 17 amino acids long. From germline, CDR1 is MNHEY and CDR2 SMNVEV (reference sequence). V shed 2 bases and J shed 0 bases, with 14 bases lying between them. This chain's CDR3 is CASSLGRGPVSGNTIYF. The CDR3 DNA is TGTGCCAGCAGTTTAGGTCGCGGGCCCGTCTCTGGAAACACCATATATTTT.

The chain has TRBV7-3 and TRBJ2-1, with D tentatively TRBD2 (6 bases). The germline V gene encodes CDR1 SGHTA and CDR2 FQGTGA. The CDR3 loop spans 17 amino acids. V gave up 5 bases and J gave up 2 bases, with 19 bases separating them. The CDR3 is CASSPGGSRITYNEQFF. The CDR3 region has the DNA TGTGCCAGCAGCCCCGGGGGTTCCAGGATCACCTACAATGAGCAGTTCTTC.

The chain joins TRBV15 to TRBJ2-7; TRBD1 matches 9 bases. The CDR3 contains 12 residues. Germline lookup yields CDR1 LNHNV and CDR2 YYDKDF (reference sequence). The J segment lost 7 bases and the V segment lost 8 bases, leaving 6 bases of the junction unmatched. CDR3 nucleotides: TGTGCCACCCAACAGGGGGCGGGGGAGCAGTACTTC. It encodes CATQQGAGEQYF.

Comments on this clone: A much bigger clone sits one base away, suggesting this may be a read error. This CDR3 is also generated by other DNA sequences in the sample. The rearrangement joins TRBV4-1 to TRBJ2-7; 9 bases map to TRBD2. CDR3 length: 16 residues. V shed 0 bases, J shed 2 bases, and the junction held 5 bases outside the gene matches. In germline, CDR1 is MGHRA, CDR2 YSYEKL. CDR3 sequence (DNA): TGCGCCAGCAGCCAAGATCTCGGACTAGCGACCTACGAGCAGTACTTC. Its protein is CASSQDLGLATYEQYF.

The genes are TRBV9 and TRBJ2-2; D is perhaps TRBD1 (5 bases). CDR3 length equals 14 residues. Between the trimmed V and J ends, which lost 0 bases and 4 bases, there was a span of 7 bases. Per the germline V gene, CDR1 is SGDLS and CDR2 is YYNGEE. The CDR3 DNA sequence: TGTGCCAGCAGCGTAGAACAGGTCACCGGGGAGCTGTTTTTT. Amino acids: CASSVEQVTGELFF.

The V and J genes are TRBV18 and TRBJ2-5; no reliable D call. Trimming removed 3 bases at V and 5 bases at J, with 16 bases between. Germline CDR1 is KGHSH and CDR2 is LQKENI. This CDR3 spans 15 amino acids. The CDR3 sequence: CASSPLGPPQETQYF. As DNA, the CDR3 is TGTGCCAGCTCACCGCTAGGACCTCCCCAGGAGACCCAGTACTTC.

This clone was picked up one time. This rearrangement joins TRBV28 to TRBJ2-3; D tentatively fits TRBD1 or TRBD2 (5 bases each). Germline assignment: CDR1 MDHEN and CDR2 SYDVKM. This CDR3 spans 15 amino acids. Between the trimmed V and J ends, which lost 3 bases and 1 base, there was a span of 11 bases. The CDR3, as DNA: TGTGCCAGCAGTTTTTATGGGACGGGCACAGATACGCAGTATTTT. Residues: CASSFYGTGTDTQYF.

The V and J genes are TRBV5-1 and TRBJ1-2; perhaps TRBD1 as D (5 bases). The CDR3 is 14 residues long. The V end lost 3 bases, the J end lost 3 bases, and 12 bases lay between the germline ends. Germline loops: CDR1 SGHRS, CDR2 YFSETQ. Here the CDR3 reads CASSSGPQDYGYTF. CDR3 in DNA: TGCGCCAGCAGCTCGGGACCACAGGACTATGGCTACACCTTC.

V and J are TRBV14 and TRBJ1-1; D unclear. The germline V gene encodes CDR1 SGHDN and CDR2 FVKESK. Trimming shortened V by 5 bases and J by 0 bases, and 19 bases separated the two germline ends. The CDR3 extends over 17 amino acids. The CDR3 sequence: CASSVTPPLDMNTEAFF. Here the CDR3 DNA reads TGTGCCAGCAGCGTAACCCCCCCGCTAGACATGAACACTGAAGCTTTCTTT.

This clone was detected only a few times. The chain has TRBV4-2 and TRBJ1-4, with D hard to call. Germline V lookup: CDR1 LGHNA, CDR2 YNFKEQ. Trimming removed 0 bases from V and 5 bases from J, with 19 bases in between. CDR3 size: 18 residues. The CDR3 bases are TGTGCCAGCAGCCAAGATCCGATGTGGGGAATTGGGAATGAAAAACTGTTTTTT. Protein product: CASSQDPMWGIGNEKLFF.

The chain joins TRBV28 to TRBJ1-5; 8 nucleotides agree with TRBD1. There are 18 residues in the CDR3. CDR1 and CDR2 (germline): MDHEN, SYDVKM. V lost 10 bases and J lost 0; bases outside the gene matches: 17. The CDR3 nucleotides read TGTGCCACTAAACCCGGGACAGGAGGCCCGGGTAGCAATCAGCCCCAGCATTTT. Its translation: CATKPGTGGPGSNQPQHF.

V usage is TRBV5-1 and J usage is TRBJ2-5, with D tentatively TRBD2 (5 bases). Germline V gene data show CDR1 as SGHRS and CDR2 as YFSETQ. CDR3 length: 14 residues. V was clipped by 6 bases and J by 1 base, with 13 bases between them. The CDR3 bases are TGCGCCAGCACCTCCCCGGGGTCCCAAGAGACCCAGTACTTC. Protein: CASTSPGSQETQYF.

This chain uses TRBV30 with TRBJ2-5; D assignment may be TRBD1 or TRBD2 (6 bases each). The CDR3 sequence is 14 residues long. Germline CDR1 GTSNPN, CDR2 SVGIG (reference sequence). V was trimmed by 1 base and J by 2 bases, leaving 11 bases between them. The CDR3 sequence: CAWSGGGIQETQYF. The DNA for the CDR3 is TGTGCCTGGAGTGGAGGGGGGATACAAGAGACCCAGTACTTC.